This TCR beta chain was found in a study of OX40 agonist ivuxolimab in advanced cancers. Germline CDR1 is SGHTA and CDR2 is FQGNSA. The CDR3 runs 13 residues. TCRdb keeps only in-frame clones here, not all; method: immunoSEQ multiplex PCR. The sample consists of tens of thousands of clones, roughly 92% of them appearing once. The J gene is TRBJ2-5, the V gene TRBV7-2; no definite D call. The J call is uncertain, as TRBJ2-7 better fits the DNA end. This TCR was sampled from an adult with an advanced solid tumor such as melanoma, head and neck, liver or kidney cancer. The sequences come from CD4+ or CD8+ T cells sorted from blood, collected in a trial of the OX40 agonist ivuxolimab. CDR3 DNA: TGTGCCAGCAGCCTTGGACGGGCCTACGAGCAGTACTTC. This encodes CASSLGRAYEQYF.